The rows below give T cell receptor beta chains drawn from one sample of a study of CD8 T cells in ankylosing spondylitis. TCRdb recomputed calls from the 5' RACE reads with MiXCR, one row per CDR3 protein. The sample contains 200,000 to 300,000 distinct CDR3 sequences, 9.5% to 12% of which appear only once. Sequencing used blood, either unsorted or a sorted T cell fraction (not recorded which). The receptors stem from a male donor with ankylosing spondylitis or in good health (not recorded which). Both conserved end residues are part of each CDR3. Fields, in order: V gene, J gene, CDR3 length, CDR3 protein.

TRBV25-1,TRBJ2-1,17,CASSVTSGGSSYNEQFF
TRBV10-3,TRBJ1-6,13,CAISGTTDSPLHF
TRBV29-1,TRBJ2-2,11,CSVAGPGELFF
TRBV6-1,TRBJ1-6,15,CASSDLGQGNSPLHF
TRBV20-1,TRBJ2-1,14,CSASPSGSYNEQFF
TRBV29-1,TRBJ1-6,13,CSVSPDRFSPLHF
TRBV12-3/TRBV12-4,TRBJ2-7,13,CASSLNVVDEQYF
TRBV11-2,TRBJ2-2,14,CASSFRLASGELFF
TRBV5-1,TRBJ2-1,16,CASSLEWDHSYNEQFF
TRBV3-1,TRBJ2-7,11,CASSQDLVQYF
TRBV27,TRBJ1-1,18,CASSLATGTGGLGSEAFF
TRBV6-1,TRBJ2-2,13,CASSSTRTGELFF
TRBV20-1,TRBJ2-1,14,CSAKSEAGFSEQFF
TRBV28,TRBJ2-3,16,CASIAGLFVRTDTQYF
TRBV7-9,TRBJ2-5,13,CASSWTSGETQYF
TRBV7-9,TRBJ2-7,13,CASSPPGNYEQYF
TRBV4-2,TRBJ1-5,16,CASSQVGQYSNQPQHF
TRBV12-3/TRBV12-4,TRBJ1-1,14,CASSFGYMNTEAFF
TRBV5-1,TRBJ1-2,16,CASSFTSAQAPWGYTF